The rows below give T cell receptor beta chains drawn from one sample of a study of blood T cell repertoires in COVID-19. Some clones are missing from TCRdb's copy, which holds only in-frame ones; the method was immunoSEQ multiplex PCR. The sample contains about 28,000 clones, 87% of which appear only once. The sequenced sample was peripheral blood. These TCRs come from a human donor in a cohort sampled during active COVID-19. CDR3s include the opening cysteine and the closing phenylalanine or tryptophan.

CDR3 length: 19; J gene: TRBJ2-5; V gene: TRBV7-8; CDR3 protein: CASSLFPWLAGPVQETQYF
CDR3 length: 14; J gene: TRBJ2-7; V gene: TRBV6-2/TRBV6-3; CDR3 protein: CASSRGSVRYEQYF
CDR3 length: 14; J gene: TRBJ2-5; V gene: TRBV20-1; CDR3 protein: CSASSSNVGETQYF
CDR3 length: 14; J gene: TRBJ2-1; V gene: TRBV29-1; CDR3 protein: CSVKGTSLYNEQFF
CDR3 length: 16; J gene: TRBJ2-3; V gene: TRBV5-4; CDR3 protein: CASSFRLAGGPDTQYF
CDR3 length: 16; J gene: TRBJ1-4; V gene: TRBV6-6; CDR3 protein: CASSYSGQGGDEKLFF
CDR3 length: 14; J gene: TRBJ2-7; V gene: TRBV15; CDR3 protein: CATSRDPGGSEQYF
CDR3 length: 15; J gene: TRBJ1-3; V gene: TRBV5-8; CDR3 protein: CASSLQGLSGNTIYF
CDR3 length: 14; J gene: TRBJ2-7; V gene: TRBV6-5; CDR3 protein: CASSYGEGTYEQYF
CDR3 length: 15; J gene: TRBJ2-1; V gene: TRBV11-2; CDR3 protein: CASSWTSGGANEQFF
CDR3 length: 14; J gene: TRBJ1-1; V gene: TRBV5-1; CDR3 protein: CASSLEGQGTEAFF
CDR3 length: 14; J gene: TRBJ2-3; V gene: TRBV9; CDR3 protein: CASSGNSGTDTQYF
CDR3 length: 13; J gene: TRBJ2-7; V gene: TRBV2; CDR3 protein: CASSEGTAYEQYF
CDR3 length: 14; J gene: TRBJ2-7; V gene: TRBV30; CDR3 protein: CAWSVGTGAAEQYF
CDR3 length: 12; J gene: TRBJ2-1; V gene: TRBV7-8; CDR3 protein: CASSWGRDEQFF
CDR3 length: 13; J gene: TRBJ1-2; V gene: TRBV29-1; CDR3 protein: CSVEVSTGTGYTF
CDR3 length: 14; J gene: TRBJ1-6; V gene: TRBV11-2; CDR3 protein: CASSQQRQASPLHF
CDR3 length: 11; J gene: TRBJ2-7; V gene: TRBV5-1; CDR3 protein: CASRQGYEQYF
CDR3 length: 13; J gene: TRBJ2-1; V gene: TRBV12-3/TRBV12-4; CDR3 protein: CASSPRTDREQFF
CDR3 length: 17; J gene: TRBJ2-1; V gene: TRBV11-2; CDR3 protein: CASSVRLAGGSYNEQFF
CDR3 length: 15; J gene: TRBJ1-2; V gene: TRBV2; CDR3 protein: CASREGQSKNYGYTF
CDR3 length: 14; J gene: TRBJ2-2; V gene: TRBV19; CDR3 protein: CATSGAGRTGELFF
CDR3 length: 15; J gene: TRBJ1-5; V gene: TRBV19; CDR3 protein: CASRPQRNSNQPQHF
CDR3 length: 15; J gene: TRBJ2-7; V gene: TRBV2; CDR3 protein: CASRNNRDLFYEQYF
CDR3 length: 18; J gene: TRBJ2-5; V gene: TRBV28; CDR3 protein: CASQPSDFVAFAQETQYF
CDR3 length: 13; J gene: TRBJ2-7; V gene: TRBV11-3; CDR3 protein: CASSRRREDEQYF
CDR3 length: 14; J gene: TRBJ1-4; V gene: TRBV27; CDR3 protein: CASKPLGENEKLFF
CDR3 length: 15; J gene: TRBJ2-7; V gene: TRBV29-1; CDR3 protein: CSVEDGQRDSYEQYF
CDR3 length: 15; J gene: TRBJ2-6; V gene: TRBV19; CDR3 protein: CASSIGHSGANVLTF
CDR3 length: 15; J gene: TRBJ1-1; V gene: TRBV5-6; CDR3 protein: CASSYRSRVGTEAFF
CDR3 length: 15; J gene: TRBJ1-6; V gene: TRBV6-5; CDR3 protein: CASSGDRGRQSPLHF
CDR3 length: 16; J gene: TRBJ1-5; V gene: TRBV6-2/TRBV6-3; CDR3 protein: CASSTREGALGQPQHF
CDR3 length: 15; J gene: TRBJ2-3; V gene: TRBV2; CDR3 protein: CASSGVAGSKDTQYF
CDR3 length: 14; J gene: TRBJ1-5; V gene: TRBV19; CDR3 protein: CASSSQGVVQPQHF
CDR3 length: 13; J gene: TRBJ1-2; V gene: TRBV7-9; CDR3 protein: CASSPPGSPGYTF
CDR3 length: 14; J gene: TRBJ1-1; V gene: TRBV6-5; CDR3 protein: CASSYGVGITEAFF